The 20 T cell receptor beta chains below were found in one sample sequenced in a study of blood T cells in healthy people across ages. A J-beta primer mix and a sample-barcoded 5' primer were used in a second PCR of about 7 to 12 cycles. TCRdb re-analysed the 5' RACE reads in MiXCR, keeping a single row per CDR3 protein. The data hold hundreds of thousands of distinct CDR3 sequences, with roughly three fifths observed a single time. Sample: blood. These receptors came from a man aged 35 to 55 in good health.

The chain links TRBV15 to TRBJ2-6; D tentatively reads TRBD1 or TRBD2 (5 bases each). CDR1 LNHNV and CDR2 YYDKDF come from the germline V gene (reference sequence). CDR3 length: 16 amino acids. V lost 0 bases and J lost 0, with 6 bases in between. CDR3: CATSRDGGSGANVLTF. CDR3 DNA: TGTGCCACCAGCAGAGATGGGGGCTCTGGGGCCAACGTCCTGACTTTC.

The chain carries TRBV6-5 and TRBJ2-5, with D tentatively TRBD1 (5 bases). Germline assignment: CDR1 MNHEY and CDR2 SVGAGI. The CDR3 runs 13 residues. The V end lost 3 bases, the J end lost 11 bases, and 16 bases lay between the germline ends. CDR3 in amino acids: CASSYEKGNEQYF. The CDR3 DNA follows: TGTGCCAGCAGTTATGAGAAGGGGAATGAGCAGTACTTC.

This clonotype was recorded a few times. The DNA of the CDR3 is TGCAGCGTTGGACATCCCGTGGGCTTAAACTATGGCTACACCTTC. Protein product: CSVGHPVGLNYGYTF. The chain has TRBV29-1 and TRBJ1-2, with no clear D. V shed 4 bases and J shed 2 bases, with 17 bases lying between them. This CDR3 region has 15 residues. Looked up from germline, CDR1 is SQVTM and CDR2 is ANQGSEA. Combining the CDR3 with reference TRBV29-1 and TRBJ1-2 gives the whole variable domain SAVISQKPSRDICQRGTSLTIQCQVDSQVTMMFWYRQQPGQSLTLIATANQGSEATYESGFVIDKFPISRPNLTFSTLTVSNMSPEDSSIYLCSVGHPVGLNYGYTFGSGTRLTVV.

This chain connects TRBV5-1 to TRBJ1-1, with D possibly TRBD1 on 6 matching bases. Germline loops: CDR1 SGHRS, CDR2 YFSETQ. The CDR3 sequence is 14 residues long. V lost 3 bases and J 6 bases, leaving 15 bases between the germline ends. The CDR3, as DNA: TGCGCCAGCAGCTCCCGGACAAGGGGGTCTGAAGCTTTCTTT. Residues: CASSSRTRGSEAFF.

The chain combines TRBV7-2 with TRBJ1-2; TRBD1 aligns across 7 bases. The CDR3 covers 17 residues. V was pared by 5 bases and J by 0 bases, with 12 bases of the junction left unmatched. The germline gives CDR1 SGHTA, CDR2 FQGNSA. Here the CDR3 reads CASSLTTGLKTNYGYTF. The CDR3 nucleotides read TGTGCCAGCAGCCTGACGACAGGGCTCAAAACTAACTATGGCTACACCTTC.

The CDR3 DNA reads as TGTGCCAGCAGCTTACGTGTGAAGAAAGAGACCCAGTACTTC. This translates into CASSLRVKKETQYF. The gene calls are TRBV7-8 and TRBJ2-5, with no clear D. Trimming stripped 2 bases from V and 3 bases from J, with 10 bases between. The CDR3 loop spans 14 amino acids. Germline values: CDR1 SGHVS, CDR2 FQNEAQ.

With regard to this clonotype: Its ends do not fully match the called genes, so a read error is possible. The V call is TRBV25-1, the J call TRBJ1-1, with unresolved D. Germline CDR1 and CDR2: MGHDK and SYGVNS. The CDR3 is 11 residues long. CDR3: CASSRQAEAFF. In DNA, the CDR3 is TGTGCCAGCAGTAGGCAGGCTGAGGCTTTCTTT.

The count of this clonotype is one. V is TRBV20-1 and J is TRBJ2-1; TRBD2 agrees at 11 bases. This CDR3 spans 16 amino acids. Looked up from germline, CDR1 is DFQATT and CDR2 is SNEGSKA (reference sequence). Losses at the gene ends were 1 base for V and 8 bases for J; bases not matched to a gene: 10. CDR3 DNA: TGCAGTGCTAGAGGTCATCCTAGCGGGAGGATCGATGAGCAGTTCTTC. As protein: CSARGHPSGRIDEQFF.

This chain uses TRBV3-1 with TRBJ1-5, with D unclear. Germline CDR1 is LGHDT and CDR2 is YNNKEL (reference sequence). The CDR3 is made up of 16 amino acids. V lost 5 bases and J lost 1, with 15 bases in between. CDR3 residues: CASSSSKVLSNQPQHF. The CDR3 coding sequence is TGTGCCAGCAGCTCCTCAAAAGTACTGAGCAATCAGCCCCAGCATTTT.

This clonotype occurred once. This chain uses TRBV7-9 with TRBJ1-1, with a weak D call TRBD1 (6 bases). The V end was cut by 4 bases, the J end by 0 bases, with 12 bases between. This CDR3 spans 15 amino acids. Germline V gene sequence: CDR1 SEHNR, CDR2 FQNEAQ (reference sequence). CDR3 DNA sequence: TGTGCCAGCAGCTCCTCCGGGACAATGAACACTGAAGCTTTCTTT. As protein: CASSSSGTMNTEAFF. Variable domain in full (rest from reference TRBV7-9 and TRBJ1-1): DTGVSQNPRHKITKRGQNVTFRCDPISEHNRLYWYRQTLGQGPEFLTYFQNEAQLEKSRLLSDRFSAERPKGSFSTLEIQRTEQGDSAMYLCASSSSGTMNTEAFFGQGTRLTVV.

Notes on this clonotype: A read error may explain this, as a much larger clone is one base away. V and J are TRBV10-3 and TRBJ2-6; a weak D match, TRBD2 (7 bases). Trimming shortened V by 8 bases and J by 1 base, and 15 bases separated the two germline ends. The CDR3 is made up of 16 amino acids. CDR1 is ENHRY, CDR2 SYGVKD, per germline. CDR3 sequence (DNA): TGTGCCATCCGTGCGGGGGCGGATTCTGGGGCCAACGTCCTGACTTTC. Protein sequence: CAIRAGADSGANVLTF.

The rearrangement joins TRBV24-1 to TRBJ2-1, with 11 bases matching TRBD2. In germline, CDR1 is KGHDR, CDR2 SFDVKD. The CDR3 extends over 16 amino acids. The V segment lost 3 bases and the J segment 9 bases; nucleotides outside the gene matches: 9. The CDR3 coding sequence is TGTGCCACCAGTGATAAACTAGCGGGAGAACCGGCTGAGCAGTTCTTC. As protein: CATSDKLAGEPAEQFF.

Only a few counts were recorded for this clonotype. The rearrangement links TRBV7-2 to TRBJ1-1; D is ambiguous. The CDR3 contains 14 residues. Germline-derived CDR1 and CDR2 are SGHTA and FQGNSA. V was clipped by 6 bases and J by 2 bases, with 13 bases between them. The DNA of the CDR3 is TGTGCCAGCAGTCCAAGGTTATCTAACACTGAAGCTTTCTTT. Its translation: CASSPRLSNTEAFF. The full variable domain, rest sourced from reference TRBV7-2 and TRBJ1-1, is GAGVSQSPSNKVTEKGKDVELRCDPISGHTALYWYRQSLGQGLEFLIYFQGNSAPDKSGLPSDRFSAERTGGSVSTLTIQRTQQEDSAVYLCASSPRLSNTEAFFGQGTRLTVV.

This clonotype was seen a handful of times. This chain joins TRBV2 and TRBJ2-7, with D possibly being TRBD2 (6 bases). V gave up 4 bases and J gave up 4 bases, with 14 bases separating them. CDR3 size: 14 residues. Per germline, CDR1 SNHLY and CDR2 FYNNEI. The CDR3 spells CASSAEGSSYEQYF. The CDR3 DNA sequence: TGTGCCAGCAGTGCGGAGGGTAGCAGTTACGAGCAGTACTTC. Drawing the rest from reference TRBV2 and TRBJ2-7, the complete variable domain is EPEVTQTPSHQVTQMGQEVILRCVPISNHLYFYWYRQILGQKVEFLVSFYNNEISEKSEIFDDQFSVERPDGSNFTLKIRSTKLEDSAMYFCASSAEGSSYEQYFGPGTRLTVT.

The chain joins TRBV7-2 to TRBJ2-7; the D gene is possibly TRBD2 (5 bases). CDR1 is SGHTA and CDR2 is FQGNSA in the germline V gene. V was cut by 0 bases and J by 1 base, with 7 bases left in between. The CDR3 is made up of 14 amino acids. CDR3 sequence: CASSLALASYEQYF. In DNA, the CDR3 is TGTGCCAGCAGCTTAGCGCTAGCTTCCTACGAGCAGTACTTC.

J is TRBJ2-1 and V is TRBV28, with 8 nucleotides matching TRBD1. V was pared by 4 bases and J by 2 bases, with 4 bases of the junction left unmatched. The CDR3 has 15 residues. CDR1 and CDR2 (germline): MDHEN, SYDVKM. The CDR3 bases are TGTGCCAGCAGTTCCGGGACAGGAGCCTACAATGAGCAGTTCTTC. It specifies CASSSGTGAYNEQFF.

The chain employs TRBV12-3 or TRBV12-4 and TRBJ2-1, with 12 bases identical to TRBD2. The junction had 6 bases not matched to a gene; V was cut back by 5 bases and J by 4 bases. This CDR3 region has 16 residues. CDR3 in DNA: TGTGCCAGCAGTCCTCTGACTAGCGGGGGATACAATGAGCAGTTCTTC. Protein product: CASSPLTSGGYNEQFF.

This chain connects TRBV6-6 to TRBJ2-7; 11 bases agree with TRBD2. CDR1 and CDR2 from the germline V gene are MNHNY and SVGAGI (reference sequence). The CDR3 length is 17 residues. Germline trimming cut 0 bases from V and 0 bases from J; bases unmatched to any gene: 4. CDR3 in amino acids: CASSYSTSGISSYEQYF. CDR3 DNA: TGTGCCAGCAGTTACTCGACTAGCGGGATATCCTCCTACGAGCAGTACTTC.

V gene TRBV12-3 or TRBV12-4 combines with J gene TRBJ1-5; 7 bases map to TRBD1. With 5 bases clipped from V and 9 bases from J, the junction kept 10 bases outside the gene matches. The CDR3 sequence is 14 residues long. CDR3 nucleotide sequence: TGTGCCAGCAGTCTCGGACAGGTTCGCTGGCCCCAGCATTTT. Its translation is CASSLGQVRWPQHF.

About this clonotype: The germline gene is not matched at one end of the junction; a read error may be the cause. V and J are TRBV7-7 and TRBJ2-1; D remains ambiguous. This CDR3 region has 12 residues. Germline loops: CDR1 SSHAT, CDR2 FNYEAQ (reference sequence). DNA of the CDR3: TGTGCTAGCAGCACCGACTACAATGAGCAGTTCTTC. Translated: CASSTDYNEQFF.